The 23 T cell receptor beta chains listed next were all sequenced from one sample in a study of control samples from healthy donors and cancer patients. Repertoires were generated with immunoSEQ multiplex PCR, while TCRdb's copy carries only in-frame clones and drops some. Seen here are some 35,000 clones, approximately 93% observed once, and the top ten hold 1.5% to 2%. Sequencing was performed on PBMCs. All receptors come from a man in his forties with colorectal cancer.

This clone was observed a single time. The CDR3 loop is CASSEGGNQPQHF. The CDR3 region has the DNA TGCGCCAGCAGTGAAGGTGGCAATCAGCCCCAGCATTTT. The V and J genes are TRBV10-2 and TRBJ1-5; D unclear. The CDR3 runs to 13 residues. Germline loops: CDR1 WSHSY, CDR2 SAAADI. V was trimmed by 3 bases and J by 2 bases, leaving 5 bases between them.

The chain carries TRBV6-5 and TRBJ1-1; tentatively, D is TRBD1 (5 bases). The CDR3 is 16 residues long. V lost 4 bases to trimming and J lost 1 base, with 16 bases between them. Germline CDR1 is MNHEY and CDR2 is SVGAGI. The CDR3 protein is CASSFGWGTGNTEAFF. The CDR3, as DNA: TGTGCCAGCAGTTTCGGTTGGGGGACGGGGAACACTGAAGCTTTCTTT.

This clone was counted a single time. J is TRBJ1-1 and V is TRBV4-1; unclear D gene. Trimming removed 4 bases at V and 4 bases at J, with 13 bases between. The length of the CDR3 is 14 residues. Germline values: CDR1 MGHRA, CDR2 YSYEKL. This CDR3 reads CASSPHPEGTEAFF. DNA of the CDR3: TGCGCCAGCAGCCCTCATCCGGAGGGCACTGAAGCTTTCTTT.

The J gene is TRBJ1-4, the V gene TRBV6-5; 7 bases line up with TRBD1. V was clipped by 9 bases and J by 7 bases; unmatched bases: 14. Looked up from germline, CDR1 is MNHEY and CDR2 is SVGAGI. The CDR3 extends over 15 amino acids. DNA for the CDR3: TGTGCCAGTTACTTACCGGGACAGCTGGGTGAAAAACTGTTTTTT. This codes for CASYLPGQLGEKLFF.

CDR3 DNA: TGTGCCAGTAGTATTGAGCGAAACACCATATATTTT. Protein: CASSIERNTIYF. This sequence joins TRBV19 and TRBJ1-3, with unresolved D. The V end lost 3 bases, the J end lost 5 bases, and 5 bases lay between the germline ends. This CDR3 spans 12 amino acids. The germline CDR1 and CDR2 sequences are LNHDA and SQIVND (reference sequence). Based on the CDR3 plus reference TRBV19 and TRBJ1-3, the full variable domain is DGGITQSPKYLFRKEGQNVTLSCEQNLNHDAMYWYRQDPGQGLRLIYYSQIVNDFQKGDIAEGYSVSREKKESFPLTVTSAQKNPTAFYLCASSIERNTIYFGEGSWLTVV.

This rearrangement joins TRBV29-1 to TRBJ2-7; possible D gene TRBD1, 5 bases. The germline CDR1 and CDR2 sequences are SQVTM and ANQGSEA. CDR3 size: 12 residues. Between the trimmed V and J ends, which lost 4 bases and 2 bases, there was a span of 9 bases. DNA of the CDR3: TGCAGCGTTGGGGGCGCCCCCTACGAGCAGTACTTC. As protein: CSVGGAPYEQYF.

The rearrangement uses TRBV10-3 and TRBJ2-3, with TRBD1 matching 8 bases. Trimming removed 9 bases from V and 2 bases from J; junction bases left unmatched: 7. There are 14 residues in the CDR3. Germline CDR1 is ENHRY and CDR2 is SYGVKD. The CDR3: CAIRQGKSTDTQYF. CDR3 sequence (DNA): TGTGCCATTCGACAGGGGAAATCCACAGATACGCAGTATTTT.

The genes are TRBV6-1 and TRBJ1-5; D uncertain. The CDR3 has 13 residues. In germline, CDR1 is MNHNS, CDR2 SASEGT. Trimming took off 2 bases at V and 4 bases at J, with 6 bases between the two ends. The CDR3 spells CASSETQNQPQHF. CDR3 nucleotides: TGTGCCAGCAGTGAAACCCAGAATCAGCCCCAGCATTTT.

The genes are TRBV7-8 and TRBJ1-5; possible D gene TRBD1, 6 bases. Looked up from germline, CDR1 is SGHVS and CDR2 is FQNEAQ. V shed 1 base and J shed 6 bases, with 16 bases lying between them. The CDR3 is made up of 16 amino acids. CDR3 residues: CASSLEDRLFAQPQHF. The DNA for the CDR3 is TGTGCCAGCAGCTTAGAAGACAGGCTTTTTGCTCAGCCCCAGCATTTT.

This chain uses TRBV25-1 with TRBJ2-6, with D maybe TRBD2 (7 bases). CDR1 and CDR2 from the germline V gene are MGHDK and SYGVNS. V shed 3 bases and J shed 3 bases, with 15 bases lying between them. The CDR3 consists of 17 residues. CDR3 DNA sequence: TGTGCCAGCAGTGATTTGGGGGGGGCTGGTGGGGCCAACGTCCTGACTTTC. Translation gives CASSDLGGAGGANVLTF. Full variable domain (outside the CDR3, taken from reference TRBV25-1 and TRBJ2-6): EADIYQTPRYLVIGTGKKITLECSQTMGHDKMYWYQQDPGMELHLIHYSYGVNSTEKGDLSSESTVSRIRTEHFPLTLESARPSHTSQYLCASSDLGGAGGANVLTFGAGSRLTVL.

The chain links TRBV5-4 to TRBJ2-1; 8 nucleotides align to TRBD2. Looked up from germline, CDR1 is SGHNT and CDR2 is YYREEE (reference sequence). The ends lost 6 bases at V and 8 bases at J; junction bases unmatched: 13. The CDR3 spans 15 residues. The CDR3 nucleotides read TGTGCCAGCACCTCTAAAGGGACTAGTGGCGATGAGCAGTTCTTC. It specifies CASTSKGTSGDEQFF.

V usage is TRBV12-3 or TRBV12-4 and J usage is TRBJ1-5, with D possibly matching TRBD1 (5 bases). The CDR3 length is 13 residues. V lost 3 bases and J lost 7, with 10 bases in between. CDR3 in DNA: TGTGCCAGCAGTTTTGGGGGTAACCAGCCCCAGCATTTT. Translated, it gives CASSFGGNQPQHF.

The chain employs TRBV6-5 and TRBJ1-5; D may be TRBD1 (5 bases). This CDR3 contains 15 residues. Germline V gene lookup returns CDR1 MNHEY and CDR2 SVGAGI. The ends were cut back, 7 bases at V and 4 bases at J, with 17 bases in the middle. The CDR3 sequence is CASIRTGTQNQPQHF. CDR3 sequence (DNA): TGTGCCAGCATTAGAACCGGGACCCAGAATCAGCCCCAGCATTTT.

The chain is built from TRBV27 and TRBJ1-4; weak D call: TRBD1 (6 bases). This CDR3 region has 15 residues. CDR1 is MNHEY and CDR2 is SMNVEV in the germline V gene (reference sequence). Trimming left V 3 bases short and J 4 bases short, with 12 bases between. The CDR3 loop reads CASSFWGLSNEKLFF. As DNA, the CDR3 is TGTGCCAGCAGTTTTTGGGGGCTTAGTAATGAAAAACTGTTTTTT.

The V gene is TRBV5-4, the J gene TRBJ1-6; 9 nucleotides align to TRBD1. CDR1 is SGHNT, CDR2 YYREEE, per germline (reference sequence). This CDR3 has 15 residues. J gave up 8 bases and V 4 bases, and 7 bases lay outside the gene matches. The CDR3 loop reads CASSKPGQGDSPLHF. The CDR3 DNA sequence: TGTGCCAGCAGCAAACCGGGACAGGGAGATTCACCCCTCCACTTT.

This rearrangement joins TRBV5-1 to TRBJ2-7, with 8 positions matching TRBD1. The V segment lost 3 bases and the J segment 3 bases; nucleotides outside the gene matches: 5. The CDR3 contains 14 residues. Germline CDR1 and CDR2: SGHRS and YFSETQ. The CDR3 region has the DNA TGCGCCAGCAGCTCGCAGGGGGCAGGCTACGAGCAGTACTTC. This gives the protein CASSSQGAGYEQYF.

DNA for the CDR3: TGTGCCAGCAGCTTAGGAGGGCTGCGCTTAGGGACCCAGTACTTC. This encodes CASSLGGLRLGTQYF. V is TRBV7-2 and J is TRBJ2-5; D is possibly TRBD2 (5 bases). CDR3 length: 15 residues. Between the trimmed V and J ends, which lost 1 base and 7 bases, there was a span of 16 bases. Germline V gene data show CDR1 as SGHTA and CDR2 as FQGNSA. Full variable domain (missing parts from reference TRBV7-2 and TRBJ2-5): GAGVSQSPSNKVTEKGKDVELRCDPISGHTALYWYRQSLGQGLEFLIYFQGNSAPDKSGLPSDRFSAERTGGSVSTLTIQRTQQEDSAVYLCASSLGGLRLGTQYFGPGTRLLVL.

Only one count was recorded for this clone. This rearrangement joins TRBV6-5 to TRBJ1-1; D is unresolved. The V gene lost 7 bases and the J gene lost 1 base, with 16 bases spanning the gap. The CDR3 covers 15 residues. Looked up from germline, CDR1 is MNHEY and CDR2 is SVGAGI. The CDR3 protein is CASTIRYSSNTEAFF. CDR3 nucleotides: TGTGCCAGCACTATACGCTACAGCTCGAACACTGAAGCTTTCTTT.

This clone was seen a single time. The CDR3 DNA reads TGTGCCAGCAGCACAAGCGTAGGGGGCTATGGCTACACCTTC. Translated, it gives CASSTSVGGYGYTF. The chain has TRBV11-3 and TRBJ1-2; tentative D call: TRBD1 (6 bases). Between the trimmed V and J ends, which lost 5 bases and 4 bases, there was a span of 14 bases. Germline values: CDR1 SGHNT, CDR2 YENEEA. The CDR3 is made up of 14 amino acids.

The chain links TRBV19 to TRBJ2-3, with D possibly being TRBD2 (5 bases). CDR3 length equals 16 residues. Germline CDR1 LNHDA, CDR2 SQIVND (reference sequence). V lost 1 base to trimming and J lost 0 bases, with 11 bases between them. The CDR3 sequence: CASSIGAGRSTDTQYF. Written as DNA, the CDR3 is TGTGCCAGTAGTATAGGGGCTGGGAGAAGCACAGATACGCAGTATTTT.

The chain's CDR3 is CASSPGGVSGGTDTQYF. CDR3 bases: TGTGCCAGCTCCCCCGGCGGGGTTTCAGGAGGCACAGATACGCAGTATTTT. V usage is TRBV13 and J usage is TRBJ2-3, with TRBD2 as a possible D gene (6 bases). The germline gives CDR1 PRHDT, CDR2 FYEKMQ (reference sequence). The CDR3 length is 17 residues. V lost 8 bases, J lost 1 base, and 22 bases lay in between.

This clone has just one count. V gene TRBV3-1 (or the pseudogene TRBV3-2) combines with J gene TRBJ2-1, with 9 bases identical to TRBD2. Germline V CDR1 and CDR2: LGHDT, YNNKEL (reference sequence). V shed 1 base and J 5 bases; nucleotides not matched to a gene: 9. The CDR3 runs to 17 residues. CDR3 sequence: CASSQAAGGRNDNEQFF. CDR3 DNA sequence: TGTGCCAGCAGCCAAGCTGCGGGGGGGCGGAATGACAATGAGCAGTTCTTC.

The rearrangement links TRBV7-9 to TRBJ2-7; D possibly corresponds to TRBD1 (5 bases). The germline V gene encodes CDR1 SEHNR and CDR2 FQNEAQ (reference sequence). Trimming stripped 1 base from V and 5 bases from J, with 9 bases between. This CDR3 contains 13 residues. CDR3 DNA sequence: TGTGCCAGCAGCTTAGGCCAGGGTAACGAGCAGTACTTC. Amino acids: CASSLGQGNEQYF.